Reported below is one TCR beta chain. This sample is drawn from a study of blood T cell repertoires in COVID-19. Sequencing used immunoSEQ multiplex PCR; TCRdb keeps in-frame clones, though not all of them. The sample holds roughly 270,000 clones, approximately 80% seen once. The study recruited people aged roughly 18 to 95 years across some 23 US areas. Participants had their cohort set by participant-reported clinical history. V lost 5 bases to trimming and J lost 5 bases; unmatched junction nucleotides: 7. CDR3 length: 14 residues. Germline lookup yields CDR1 SEHNR and CDR2 FQNEAQ (reference sequence).

This chain connects TRBV7-9 to TRBJ2-5; 8 bases map to TRBD1. This receptor was obtained from a man in his forties or fifties who had been exposed to COVID-19. Sequenced: PBMCs or T cells enriched from blood (not recorded which). As DNA, the CDR3 is TGTGCCAGCAGCCCCTGGACAGGGTGGGAGACCCAGTACTTC. Translating it yields CASSPWTGWETQYF. The variable domain in full, completed from reference TRBV7-9 and TRBJ2-5, reads DTGVSQNPRHKITKRGQNVTFRCDPISEHNRLYWYRQTLGQGPEFLTYFQNEAQLEKSRLLSDRFSAERPKGSFSTLEIQRTEQGDSAMYLCASSPWTGWETQYFGPGTRLLVL.